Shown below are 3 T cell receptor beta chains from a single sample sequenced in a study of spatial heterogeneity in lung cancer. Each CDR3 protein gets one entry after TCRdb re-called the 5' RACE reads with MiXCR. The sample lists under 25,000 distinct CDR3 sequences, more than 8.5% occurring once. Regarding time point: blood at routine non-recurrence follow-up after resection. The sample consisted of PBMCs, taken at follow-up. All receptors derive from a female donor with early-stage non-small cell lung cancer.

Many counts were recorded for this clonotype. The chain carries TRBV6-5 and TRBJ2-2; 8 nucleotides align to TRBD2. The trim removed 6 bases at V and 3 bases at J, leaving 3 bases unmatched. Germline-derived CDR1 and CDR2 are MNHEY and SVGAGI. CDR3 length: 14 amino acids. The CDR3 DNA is TGTGCCAGCAGAAGACTAGCGTACACCGGGGAGCTGTTTTTT. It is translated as CASRRLAYTGELFF.

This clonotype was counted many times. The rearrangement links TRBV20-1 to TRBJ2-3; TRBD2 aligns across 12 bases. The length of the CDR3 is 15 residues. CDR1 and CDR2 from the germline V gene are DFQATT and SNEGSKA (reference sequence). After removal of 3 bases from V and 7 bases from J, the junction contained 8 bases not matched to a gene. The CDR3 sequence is CSARALAGGPNTQYF. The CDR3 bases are TGCAGTGCTAGGGCCCTAGCGGGGGGGCCGAATACGCAGTATTTT.

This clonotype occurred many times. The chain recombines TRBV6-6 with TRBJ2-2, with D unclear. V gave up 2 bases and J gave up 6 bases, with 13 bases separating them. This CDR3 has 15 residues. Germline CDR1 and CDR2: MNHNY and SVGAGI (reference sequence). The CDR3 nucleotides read TGTGCCAGCAGTTACGATGCCAGGAGCCCCGGGGAGCTGTTTTTT. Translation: CASSYDARSPGELFF.